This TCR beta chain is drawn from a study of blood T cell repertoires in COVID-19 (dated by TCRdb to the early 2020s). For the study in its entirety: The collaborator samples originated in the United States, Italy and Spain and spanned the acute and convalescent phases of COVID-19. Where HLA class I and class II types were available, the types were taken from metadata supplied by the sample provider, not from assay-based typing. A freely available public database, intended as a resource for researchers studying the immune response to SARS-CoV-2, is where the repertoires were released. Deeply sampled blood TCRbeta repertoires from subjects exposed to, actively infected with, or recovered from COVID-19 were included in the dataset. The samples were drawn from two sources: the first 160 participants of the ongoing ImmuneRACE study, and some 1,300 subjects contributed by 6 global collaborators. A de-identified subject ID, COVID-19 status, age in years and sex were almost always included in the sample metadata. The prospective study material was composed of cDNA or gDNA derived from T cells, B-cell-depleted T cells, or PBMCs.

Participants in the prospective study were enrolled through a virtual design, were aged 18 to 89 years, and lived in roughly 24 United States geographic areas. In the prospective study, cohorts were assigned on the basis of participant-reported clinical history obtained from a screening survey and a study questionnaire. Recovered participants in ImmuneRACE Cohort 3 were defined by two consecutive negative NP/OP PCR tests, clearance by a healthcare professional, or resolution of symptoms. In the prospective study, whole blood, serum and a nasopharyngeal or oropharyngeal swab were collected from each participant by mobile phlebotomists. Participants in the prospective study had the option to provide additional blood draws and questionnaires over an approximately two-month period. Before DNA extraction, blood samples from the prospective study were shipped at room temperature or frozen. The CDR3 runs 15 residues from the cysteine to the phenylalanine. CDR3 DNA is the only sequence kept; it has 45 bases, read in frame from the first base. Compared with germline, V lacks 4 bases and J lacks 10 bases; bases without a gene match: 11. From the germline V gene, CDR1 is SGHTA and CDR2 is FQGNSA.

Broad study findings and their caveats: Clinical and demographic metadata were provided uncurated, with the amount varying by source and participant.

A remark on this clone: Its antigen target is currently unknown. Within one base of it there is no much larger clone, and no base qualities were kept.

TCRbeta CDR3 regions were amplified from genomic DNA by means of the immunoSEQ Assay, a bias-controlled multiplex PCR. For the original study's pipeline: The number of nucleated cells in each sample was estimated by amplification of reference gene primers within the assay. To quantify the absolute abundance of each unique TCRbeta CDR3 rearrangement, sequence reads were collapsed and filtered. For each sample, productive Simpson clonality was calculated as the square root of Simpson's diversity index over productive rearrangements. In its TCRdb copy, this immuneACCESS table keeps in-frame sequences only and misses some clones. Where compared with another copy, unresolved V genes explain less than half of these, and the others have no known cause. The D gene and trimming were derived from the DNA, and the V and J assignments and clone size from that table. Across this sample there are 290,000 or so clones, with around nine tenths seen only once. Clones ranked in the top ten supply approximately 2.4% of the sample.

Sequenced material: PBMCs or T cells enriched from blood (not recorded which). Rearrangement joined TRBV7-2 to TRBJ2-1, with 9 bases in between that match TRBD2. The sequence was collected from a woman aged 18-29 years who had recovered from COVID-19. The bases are TGTGCCAGCAGCTCCATGGGACTAGCTACAATCGAGCAGTTCTTC. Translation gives CASSSMGLATIEQFF. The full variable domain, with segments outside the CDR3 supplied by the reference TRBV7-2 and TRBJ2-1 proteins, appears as GAGVSQSPSNKVTEKGKDVELRCDPISGHTALYWYRQSLGQGLEFLIYFQGNSAPDKSGLPSDRFSAERTGGSVSTLTIQRTQQEDSAVYLCASSSMGLATIEQFFGPGTRLTVL.